These 21 T cell receptor beta chains came from one sample sequenced in a study of T cell responses to AZD1222 COVID-19 vaccine. Produced via immunoSEQ multiplex PCR; TCRdb's table is partial and in-frame only. Among fewer than 55,000 clones listed, 90% were seen once. The sample was peripheral blood, taken 28 days after the second AZD1222 dose. Receptors originate from an adult who received the AZD1222 COVID-19 vaccine.

The sample holds one count of this clone. The chain uses TRBV6-5 and TRBJ2-3, with no clear D. The germline V gene has CDR1 MNHEY and CDR2 SVGAGI. The CDR3 loop spans 14 amino acids. V was pared by 2 bases and J by 0 bases, with 6 bases between. The CDR3 nucleotides are TGTGCCAGCAGTTACGGCCGAAGCACAGATACGCAGTATTTT. Residues: CASSYGRSTDTQYF.

V gene TRBV3-1 (or the pseudogene TRBV3-2) combines with J gene TRBJ1-2; 11 nucleotides align to TRBD1. Germline V CDR1 and CDR2: LGHDT, YNNKEL (reference sequence). With 4 bases clipped from V and 4 bases from J, the junction kept 5 bases outside the gene matches. This CDR3 is built from 15 residues. CDR3 loop: CASSRGTGGSYGYTF. In nucleotides, the CDR3 is TGTGCCAGCAGCCGAGGGACAGGGGGGAGCTATGGCTACACCTTC.

This chain uses TRBV5-5 with TRBJ1-1, with a tentative D call TRBD1 (5 bases). The length of the CDR3 is 13 residues. V was pared by 3 bases and J by 1 base, with 7 bases between. Germline CDR1 and CDR2: SGHKS and YYEKEE (reference sequence). CDR3: CASSWGRNTEAFF. The CDR3 DNA follows: TGTGCCAGCAGCTGGGGCAGGAACACTGAAGCTTTCTTT.

The chain links TRBV9 to TRBJ1-1, with D possibly being TRBD1 (6 bases). Looked up from germline, CDR1 is SGDLS and CDR2 is YYNGEE. The V end was cut by 0 bases, the J end by 8 bases, with 14 bases between. CDR3 length equals 14 residues. Here the CDR3 DNA reads TGTGCCAGCAGCGTAGTAGGCCCCGGGACAGAAGCTTTCTTT. It is translated as CASSVVGPGTEAFF. Complete variable domain (other parts from reference TRBV9 and TRBJ1-1): DSGVTQTPKHLITATGQRVTLRCSPRSGDLSVYWYQQSLDQGLQFLIQYYNGEERAKGNILERFSAQQFPDLHSELNLSSLELGDSALYFCASSVVGPGTEAFFGQGTRLTVV.

CDR3 DNA: TGTGCCAGCAGTGCTCGACTAGCACAATACTACGAGCAGTACTTC. Its protein is CASSARLAQYYEQYF. This chain uses TRBV2 with TRBJ2-7, with TRBD2 identical over 7 bases. Germline V gene data show CDR1 as SNHLY and CDR2 as FYNNEI. The CDR3 runs 15 residues. V lost 4 bases, J lost 3 bases, and 9 bases stayed unmatched. Filled out from reference TRBV2 and TRBJ2-7, the complete variable domain reads EPEVTQTPSHQVTQMGQEVILRCVPISNHLYFYWYRQILGQKVEFLVSFYNNEISEKSEIFDDQFSVERPDGSNFTLKIRSTKLEDSAMYFCASSARLAQYYEQYFGPGTRLTVT.

The rearrangement joins TRBV6-5 to TRBJ2-2; D might be TRBD1 or TRBD2, each matching 6 bases. The CDR3 is 14 residues long. With 9 bases removed from V and 5 bases from J, the gap between germline ends came to 16 bases. Germline CDR1 MNHEY, CDR2 SVGAGI. The CDR3 DNA reads TGTGCCAGTTCCCTCGAAGGGGGGACCGGGGAGCTGTTTTTT. It specifies CASSLEGGTGELFF.

The chain joins TRBV2 to TRBJ1-6; a weak D match, TRBD1 (5 bases). Trimming removed 2 bases at V and 13 bases at J, with 18 bases between. Looked up from germline, CDR1 is SNHLY and CDR2 is FYNNEI. The length of the CDR3 is 15 residues. As DNA, the CDR3 is TGTGCCAGCAGTGAAACGGACGGGGGATTATTCCCCCTCCACTTT. Amino acid sequence: CASSETDGGLFPLHF.

V gene TRBV4-3 combines with J gene TRBJ1-4; D may be TRBD1 (5 bases). Germline assignment: CDR1 LGHNA and CDR2 YSLEER. The CDR3 extends over 16 amino acids. V was cut by 1 base and J by 14 bases, with 23 bases left in between. The CDR3 protein is CASSQVYRGVNAGLFF. DNA for the CDR3: TGCGCCAGCAGCCAAGTATACCGGGGGGTAAATGCGGGTCTGTTTTTT.

V is TRBV6-6 and J is TRBJ1-1; possible D gene TRBD1, 5 bases. V dropped 7 bases and J dropped 6 bases, with 15 bases sitting between them. Germline assignment: CDR1 MNHNY and CDR2 SVGAGI (reference sequence). The CDR3 length is 13 residues. The CDR3 DNA sequence: TGTGCCAGCAAAGGTGGCAGGGAAGCTGAAGCTTTCTTT. Its translation is CASKGGREAEAFF.

The chain couples TRBV27 to TRBJ1-5; D is unclear. The V gene lost 6 bases and the J gene lost 10 bases, with 13 bases spanning the gap. CDR1 is MNHEY and CDR2 is SMNVEV in the germline V gene (reference sequence). This CDR3 comprises 12 residues. CDR3 region: CASSLPPGPQHF. In DNA, the CDR3 is TGTGCCAGCAGCTTGCCCCCCGGTCCCCAGCATTTT.

The V gene is TRBV5-1, the J gene TRBJ2-7; the D is unclear. The V and J ends lost 3 bases and 4 bases respectively, with 8 bases between them. Germline V lookup: CDR1 SGHRS, CDR2 YFSETQ. The CDR3 length is 12 residues. CDR3 protein: CASSSIGYEQYF. For the CDR3, the DNA is TGCGCCAGCAGCTCCATCGGATACGAGCAGTACTTC.

V gene TRBV27 combines with J gene TRBJ1-2; no reliable D call. This CDR3 is built from 15 residues. The V end lost 5 bases, the J end lost 3 bases, and 16 bases lay between the germline ends. From germline, CDR1 is MNHEY and CDR2 SMNVEV (reference sequence). As DNA, the CDR3 is TGTGCCAGCAGTCCGCCCGTCCCCGGGGACTATGGCTACACCTTC. This encodes CASSPPVPGDYGYTF.

The chain has TRBV20-1 and TRBJ2-2; D unresolved. CDR1 is DFQATT, CDR2 SNEGSKA, per germline (reference sequence). V lost 3 bases and J lost 4, with 12 bases in between. The CDR3 runs 14 residues. CDR3 nucleotides: TGCAGTGCTAGTCCGACCAGCTCCACCGGGGAGCTGTTTTTT. Translation gives CSASPTSSTGELFF.

Regarding this clone: One end of the junction varies from germline; a read error may be responsible. The chain is built from TRBV7-9 and TRBJ1-2; no firm D call. The CDR3 is made up of 12 amino acids. Germline lookup yields CDR1 SEHNR and CDR2 FQNEAQ (reference sequence). Here the CDR3 reads CASSPPLGGPVF. CDR3 nucleotide sequence: TGTGCCAGCAGCCCCCCCCTGGGCGGGCCGGTATTC.

This clone was detected a few times. This chain uses TRBV5-1 with TRBJ2-2; possibly TRBD2 for D (5 bases). CDR1 is SGHRS and CDR2 is YFSETQ in the germline V gene. The CDR3 contains 12 residues. Trimming pared 7 bases from V and 8 bases from J, leaving 12 bases between. Here the CDR3 DNA reads TGCGCCAGCCACTTCGGAGGTGGGGAGCTGTTTTTT. Its translation: CASHFGGGELFF.

The chain uses TRBV19 and TRBJ1-1; D unclear. Deletions cut 0 bases from V and 1 base from J, with 6 bases between. CDR3 length: 14 residues. Germline V CDR1 and CDR2: LNHDA, SQIVND (reference sequence). For the CDR3, the DNA is TGTGCCAGTAGTATAGAGGGGAAGAACACTGAAGCTTTCTTT. Protein product: CASSIEGKNTEAFF.

The chain's CDR3 is CSVPLGLARGTQYF. DNA of the CDR3: TGCAGCGTTCCCCTTGGTCTAGCCCGCGGTACGCAGTATTTT. The rearrangement uses TRBV29-1 and TRBJ2-3; TRBD2 is a possible D gene (5 bases). Germline V gene data show CDR1 as SQVTM and CDR2 as ANQGSEA. The CDR3 is 14 residues long. The ends were cut back, 5 bases at V and 8 bases at J, with 20 bases in the middle.

The genes are TRBV4-3 and TRBJ1-1; D is unclear. Germline CDR1 and CDR2: LGHNA and YSLEER. V dropped 4 bases and J dropped 7 bases, with 10 bases sitting between them. CDR3 length: 12 amino acids. The CDR3 sequence is CASSRGTLEAFF. The CDR3 coding sequence is TGCGCCAGCAGCCGGGGAACGCTTGAAGCTTTCTTT.

The chain has TRBV7-8 and TRBJ2-5; D not certain. V lost 5 bases to trimming and J lost 4 bases, with 5 bases between them. Germline V lookup: CDR1 SGHVS, CDR2 FQNEAQ. The CDR3 runs to 11 residues. Here the CDR3 reads CASSPLETQYF. CDR3 bases: TGTGCCAGCAGCCCCTTAGAGACCCAGTACTTC.

V gene TRBV19 combines with J gene TRBJ1-1; a weak D match, TRBD1 (6 bases). V was shortened by 2 bases and J by 7 bases, with 17 bases between the two germline ends. Germline V gene sequence: CDR1 LNHDA, CDR2 SQIVND (reference sequence). The CDR3 is 15 residues long. CDR3 residues: CASSIPTPGANEAFF. CDR3 DNA: TGTGCCAGTAGTATACCCACCCCGGGGGCGAATGAAGCTTTCTTT.

The genes are TRBV5-6 and TRBJ1-1; D not certain. Trimming pared 1 base from V and 8 bases from J, leaving 9 bases between. Germline CDR1 is SGHDT and CDR2 is YYEEEE. This CDR3 has 12 amino acids. The CDR3: CASSLSLGEAFF. Written as DNA, the CDR3 is TGTGCCAGCAGCTTGTCCCTGGGCGAAGCTTTCTTT.